The 28 T cell receptor beta chains below come from one sample, sequenced in a study of T cells in Graves' hyperthyroidism and ophthalmopathy (dated by TCRdb to the late 2010s). The library came from multiplex PCR. TCRdb shows the sequencer as Illumina HiSeq 2000. Amplification of TCR beta CDR3 regions was carried out from RNA transcripts. The first round of RT-PCR for the TCR CDR3 was performed with the HTBI primer set and the Qiagen OneStep RT-PCR kit. TCRdb passed the public sequencing reads through fastp at Q25 and MiXCR, retaining productive beta sequences. Identical CDR3 protein sequences are pooled into one entry, listed with their most common genes and DNA. A total of hundreds of thousands of distinct CDR3 sequences appear in this sample, around a sixth of them only once. The ten largest account for roughly 15% of the sample. The material sequenced was blood. The receptors here all came from a woman aged 18 to 35 with Graves' hyperthyroidism.

This clonotype was seen more than once but under ten times. This sequence joins TRBV11-2 and TRBJ2-1; 9 nucleotides line up with TRBD2. J lost 3 bases, V lost 11 bases, and 2 bases had no gene match. From germline, CDR1 is SGHAT and CDR2 FQNNGV. The CDR3 spans 12 residues. The chain's CDR3 is CAWTSVYNEQFF. CDR3 bases: TGTGCCTGGACTAGCGTCTACAATGAGCAGTTCTTC.

The chain's CDR3 is CASSEGLNQPQHF. The CDR3 bases are TGCGCCAGCAGTGAGGGTCTCAATCAGCCCCAGCATTTT. The chain carries TRBV10-1 and TRBJ1-5; no clear D gene. Trimming took 2 bases from V and 3 from J, leaving 5 bases between them. Germline V lookup: CDR1 WNHNN, CDR2 SYGVQD (reference sequence). This CDR3 comprises 13 residues.

This clonotype was picked up many times. CDR3 amino acids: CASSTGEAGGLEQYF. The DNA for the CDR3 is TGTGCCAGCAGCACCGGGGAAGCGGGGGGGCTCGAGCAGTACTTC. The rearrangement joins TRBV13 to TRBJ2-7; 10 bases map to TRBD2. The V gene end was trimmed by 5 bases and the J gene end by 6 bases; junction bases not matched to a gene: 10. Per the germline V gene, CDR1 is PRHDT and CDR2 is FYEKMQ (reference sequence). This CDR3 comprises 15 residues.

The V call is TRBV29-1, the J call TRBJ2-7; 9 bases map to TRBD1. Germline values: CDR1 SQVTM, CDR2 ANQGSEA. J lost 4 bases, V lost 6 bases, and 7 bases had no gene match. This CDR3 has 13 residues. Here the CDR3 reads CSVPGTGLYEQYF. DNA of the CDR3: TGCAGCGTCCCGGGGACAGGGTTGTACGAGCAGTACTTC.

The chain recombines TRBV20-1 with TRBJ1-5; D uncertain. The germline V gene has CDR1 DFQATT and CDR2 SNEGSKA (reference sequence). The CDR3 consists of 13 residues. Trimming shortened V by 3 bases and J by 3 bases, and 9 bases separated the two germline ends. The CDR3 region has the DNA TGCAGTGCTAGTAAGCAGAACAATCAGCCCCAGCATTTT. This sequence encodes CSASKQNNQPQHF.

V is TRBV20-1 and J is TRBJ2-7; 9 bases align to TRBD1. This CDR3 spans 18 amino acids. Per germline, CDR1 DFQATT and CDR2 SNEGSKA (reference sequence). V was pared by 0 bases and J by 2 bases, with 14 bases of the junction left unmatched. Here the CDR3 reads CSARDDSADRGTTYEQYF. The DNA for the CDR3 is TGCAGTGCTAGAGATGATAGTGCGGACAGGGGTACAACCTACGAGCAGTACTTC.

The chain links TRBV4-1 to TRBJ2-7; TRBD1 aligns across 7 bases. V shed 0 bases, J shed 0 bases, and the junction held 5 bases outside the gene matches. Per the germline V gene, CDR1 is MGHRA and CDR2 is YSYEKL. The CDR3 sequence is 16 residues long. The CDR3 coding sequence is TGCGCCAGCAGCCAAGATGGGACAGCTAACTCCTACGAGCAGTACTTC. Its translation is CASSQDGTANSYEQYF.

This clonotype has at least ten counts. The chain employs TRBV11-2 and TRBJ1-3; D possibly corresponds to TRBD1 (6 bases). The germline CDR1 and CDR2 sequences are SGHAT and FQNNGV. This CDR3 has 16 amino acids. The V end lost 1 base, the J end lost 4 bases, and 14 bases lay between the germline ends. The chain's CDR3 is CASSLAPRGRGNTIYF. CDR3 nucleotide sequence: TGTGCCAGCAGCTTAGCACCCAGGGGTAGAGGAAACACCATATATTTT.

This sequence joins TRBV19 and TRBJ1-3, with 9 bases lining up with TRBD1. CDR3 size: 15 residues. Germline V lookup: CDR1 LNHDA, CDR2 SQIVND (reference sequence). With V trimmed by 6 bases and J by 2 bases, 5 bases remained unmatched. The CDR3 coding sequence is TGTGCCAGTAGGGCGGGACAGGGAGCTGGAAACACCATATATTTT. Protein: CASRAGQGAGNTIYF. The variable domain in full, with the rest retrieved from reference TRBV19 and TRBJ1-3, is DGGITQSPKYLFRKEGQNVTLSCEQNLNHDAMYWYRQDPGQGLRLIYYSQIVNDFQKGDIAEGYSVSREKKESFPLTVTSAQKNPTAFYLCASRAGQGAGNTIYFGEGSWLTVV.

V usage is TRBV6-2 or TRBV6-3 and J usage is TRBJ2-2, with D possibly matching TRBD2 (6 bases). V was pared by 7 bases and J by 1 base, with 10 bases between. In germline, CDR1 is MNHEY, CDR2 SVGEGT. The CDR3 spans 14 residues. The CDR3 spells CASTRRGNTGELFF. Written as DNA, the CDR3 is TGTGCCAGCACCAGGCGGGGGAACACCGGGGAGCTGTTTTTT.

This clonotype was seen more than once but under ten times. The rearrangement uses TRBV19 and TRBJ2-6, with D hard to call. In germline, CDR1 is LNHDA, CDR2 SQIVND (reference sequence). The CDR3 runs to 15 residues. With 6 bases removed from V and 0 bases from J, the gap between germline ends came to 9 bases. CDR3 residues: CASRWRSSGANVLTF. The CDR3 nucleotides are TGTGCCAGTAGATGGCGGAGCTCTGGGGCCAACGTCCTGACTTTC.

This clonotype has ten or more counts. V usage is TRBV7-9 and J usage is TRBJ2-1; D is unclear. The V end was cut by 1 base, the J end by 9 bases, with 7 bases between. The CDR3 has 12 amino acids. The V gene's germline CDR1 is SEHNR and CDR2 FQNEAQ (reference sequence). The CDR3 DNA follows: TGTGCCAGCAGCTTAGGGGCCAGTGAGCAGTTCTTC. This encodes CASSLGASEQFF.

This clonotype was seen ten or more times. The chain has TRBV10-1 and TRBJ2-7, with D unclear. Looked up from germline, CDR1 is WNHNN and CDR2 is SYGVQD (reference sequence). V shed 2 bases and J shed 0 bases, with 5 bases lying between them. This CDR3 has 13 residues. The CDR3 reads CASSEPGSYEQYF. CDR3 bases: TGCGCCAGCAGTGAGCCGGGCTCCTACGAGCAGTACTTC.

In its sample, this clonotype was seen many times. The chain joins TRBV6-1 to TRBJ1-1; TRBD1 matches 9 bases. The CDR3 is 14 amino acids. Germline lookup yields CDR1 MNHNS and CDR2 SASEGT. Trimming cost V 0 bases and J 4 bases; bases outside gene matches: 0. CDR3 DNA sequence: TGTGCCAGCAGTGAAGCGGGACAGGGCACTGAAGCTTTCTTT. It specifies CASSEAGQGTEAFF.

Ten or more counts support this clonotype. V and J are TRBV12-3 or TRBV12-4 and TRBJ2-7; D may correspond to TRBD1 or TRBD2 (5 bases each). This CDR3 comprises 15 residues. Trimming took 5 bases from V and 2 from J, leaving 16 bases between them. The CDR3 region has the DNA TGTGCCAGCAGTCCAGGGTTTAGAGGGGCCTACGAGCAGTACTTC. Protein sequence: CASSPGFRGAYEQYF.

This clonotype was seen many times. A read error may produce the germline difference seen at one junction end. The V gene is TRBV7-7, the J gene TRBJ2-1; 7 bases agree with TRBD2. Germline V gives CDR1 SSHAT, CDR2 FNYEAQ (reference sequence). The CDR3 has 14 amino acids. The CDR3 DNA sequence: TGTGCTAGCAGCTTTACTAGCGAAGGGGCGGAGCAGTTCTTC. Translating gives CASSFTSEGAEQFF.

Only a few counts were recorded for this clonotype. The rearrangement uses TRBV9 and TRBJ2-1, with 7 nucleotides matching TRBD2. The CDR3 spans 18 residues. The trim removed 0 bases at V and 0 bases at J, leaving 9 bases unmatched. CDR1 and CDR2 (germline): SGDLS, YYNGEE. Here the CDR3 DNA reads TGTGCCAGCAGCGTAGTAGGGTTGGGCGGGAGCTCCTACAATGAGCAGTTCTTC. Translating gives CASSVVGLGGSSYNEQFF.

This clonotype appeared many times. CDR3 in amino acids: CASRPQGAGNTGELFF. For the CDR3, the DNA is TGTGCCAGCAGACCTCAGGGGGCTGGGAACACCGGGGAGCTGTTTTTT. The V call is TRBV6-2 or TRBV6-3, the J call TRBJ2-2; 8 positions agree with TRBD1. The junction had 7 bases not matched to a gene; V was cut back by 6 bases and J by 1 base. The CDR3 is 16 amino acids. Germline CDR1 MNHEY, CDR2 SVGEGT.

This clonotype was detected a few times. The rearrangement uses TRBV9 and TRBJ2-3, with no clear D. Germline-derived CDR1 and CDR2 are SGDLS and YYNGEE. The CDR3 runs 16 residues. V shed 1 base and J shed 0 bases, with 12 bases lying between them. The CDR3 spells CASSVSARLSTDTQYF. In DNA, the CDR3 is TGTGCCAGCAGCGTAAGCGCGAGGTTGAGCACAGATACGCAGTATTTT.

Ten or more counts support this clonotype. The chain is built from TRBV6-2 or TRBV6-3 and TRBJ1-2, with 8 positions matching TRBD1. The germline CDR1 and CDR2 sequences are MNHEY and SVGEGT. V shed 2 bases and J 8 bases; nucleotides not matched to a gene: 7. CDR3 length: 14 amino acids. The CDR3 region is CASSYPGQGDGYTF. The CDR3 coding sequence is TGTGCCAGCAGTTACCCCGGACAGGGCGACGGCTACACCTTC.

This clonotype was seen a handful of times. The chain uses TRBV6-6 and TRBJ2-5, with TRBD2 identical over 7 bases. The germline V gene has CDR1 MNHNY and CDR2 SVGAGI (reference sequence). The CDR3 is made up of 16 amino acids. Trimming cost V 0 bases and J 9 bases; bases outside gene matches: 13. The CDR3 loop reads CASSYSRLAGARAQYF. In DNA form, the CDR3 reads TGTGCCAGCAGTTACTCGAGACTGGCGGGAGCTCGGGCCCAGTACTTC.

This clonotype was seen a few times. The rearrangement links TRBV6-2 or TRBV6-3 to TRBJ2-5, with D possibly TRBD2 on 6 matching bases. Trimming left V 2 bases short and J 2 bases short, with 12 bases between. The CDR3 is 15 amino acids. Germline CDR1 reads MNHEY; CDR2 reads SVGEGT. DNA for the CDR3: TGTGCCAGCAGTTACCCACGGACTAAACAAGAGACCCAGTACTTC. Its translation is CASSYPRTKQETQYF.

In this sample, this clonotype turned up many times. The V call is TRBV6-1, the J call TRBJ1-1; TRBD1 is a possible D gene (5 bases). V lost 3 bases to trimming and J lost 3 bases, with 11 bases between them. CDR1 and CDR2 (germline): MNHNS, SASEGT. The length of the CDR3 is 14 residues. CDR3: CASSEPGLDTEAFF. CDR3 DNA: TGTGCCAGCAGTGAGCCGGGGCTAGACACTGAAGCTTTCTTT.

This clonotype was detected many times. V and J are TRBV6-2 or TRBV6-3 and TRBJ2-7; 9 bases are a match to TRBD1. Trimming removed 5 bases from V and 4 bases from J; junction bases left unmatched: 15. Germline V lookup: CDR1 MNHEY, CDR2 SVGEGT. The CDR3 totals 17 residues. CDR3 region: CASSPGQGWRSAYEQYF. The CDR3 DNA reads TGTGCCAGCAGTCCGGGACAGGGATGGAGAAGCGCTTACGAGCAGTACTTC.

This clonotype came up many times. The chain has TRBV12-3 or TRBV12-4 and TRBJ2-3; possible D gene TRBD1, 6 bases. The CDR3 has 16 amino acids. V gave up 4 bases and J gave up 0 bases, with 14 bases separating them. In DNA, the CDR3 is TGTGCCAGCAGTTCCGGGGACATTCGAAGCACAGATACGCAGTATTTT. It encodes CASSSGDIRSTDTQYF.

This clonotype was recorded many times. V usage is TRBV20-1 and J usage is TRBJ2-1; D gene uncertain. Trimming took off 5 bases at V and 0 bases at J, with 11 bases between the two ends. Germline V gene data show CDR1 as DFQATT and CDR2 as SNEGSKA (reference sequence). CDR3 size: 14 residues. The CDR3 bases are TGCAGTGCTCACTCGATGAGCTCCTACAATGAGCAGTTCTTC. It yields the protein CSAHSMSSYNEQFF.

The gene calls are TRBV6-1 and TRBJ1-2; D might be TRBD1 (5 bases). The CDR3 has 16 residues. V lost 5 bases and J 3 bases, leaving 19 bases between the germline ends. Germline V gives CDR1 MNHNS, CDR2 SASEGT. The chain's CDR3 is CASSSGGLMGDYGYTF. The CDR3 nucleotides are TGTGCCAGCAGTTCCGGGGGATTAATGGGTGACTATGGCTACACCTTC.

This clonotype was counted ten times or more. The V gene is TRBV12-3 or TRBV12-4, the J gene TRBJ2-1; either TRBD1 or TRBD2 may supply D (5 bases each). Trimming shortened V by 2 bases and J by 6 bases, and 14 bases separated the two germline ends. The CDR3 contains 15 residues. The CDR3: CASSLRDQRINEQFF. CDR3 bases: TGTGCCAGCAGTTTAAGGGACCAACGAATCAATGAGCAGTTCTTC.